This entry is about one TCR beta chain. What it recognizes is unknown. These data come from a study of shared clonotypes between healthy human individuals. Points from the study as a whole: Since donors were few, the genetic and exposure-history diversity represented was limited.

Germline V gene data show CDR1 as LGHNT and CDR2 as FRNRAP. The CDR3 is 15 amino acids. The junction had 10 bases not matched to a gene; V was cut back by 6 bases and J by 5 bases. In the study's own analysis: Filtering differed, since immunoSEQ gave only junction sequences and no quality scores. The data were produced by immunoSEQ multiplex PCR, yet TCRdb's version contains in-frame clones alone and is incomplete. Clone size and V and J calls were adopted from that table, with D and trimming inferred from the DNA. The table has 450,000 or so clones, around 77% seen once. The sequence derives from a woman between 40 and 55 years old in good health. Some clones in this sample may be carry-over from other donors' samples. The specimen was PBMCs. The rearrangement uses TRBV12-5 and TRBJ2-7, with TRBD1 identical over 10 bases. The CDR3 DNA reads as TGTGCTAGTGGATCCGGACAGGGGGTTAAGAACGAGCAGTACTTC. It translates to CASGSGQGVKNEQYF.